The rows below give T cell receptor beta chains drawn from one sample of a study of blood T cells in healthy people across ages. Using its own MiXCR run on the 5' RACE reads, TCRdb lists one record per CDR3 protein. The sample consists of approximately 1,700,000 distinct CDR3 sequences, about two fifths of them appearing once. Sequenced material: blood. Receptors originate from a human donor in good health. Each CDR3 is given with its conserved first and last residue. D genes are given only for firm matches. Clone size appears in some rows only: once, few, many, or a class for an expanded clone.

V gene,J gene,D gene,clone size,CDR3 protein,CDR3 DNA
TRBV7-2,TRBJ2-4,-,few,CASSSDNRDIQYF,TGTGCCAGCAGCTCGGACAACAGAGACATTCAGTACTTC
TRBV20-1,TRBJ1-2,-,-,CSASSEGANYGYTF,TGCAGTGCTAGTTCCGAGGGGGCTAACTATGGCTACACCTTC
TRBV24-1,TRBJ2-5,-,-,CATSRQEMETQYF,TGTGCCACCAGTAGACAGGAGATGGAGACCCAGTACTTC
TRBV4-1,TRBJ1-5,-,-,CASSQEGRREPQHF,TGCGCCAGCAGCCAAGAAGGTAGGCGGGAGCCCCAGCATTTT
TRBV20-1,TRBJ1-5,-,many,CSASLGISQPQHF,TGCAGTGCTAGTCTGGGGATCTCTCAGCCCCAGCATTTT
TRBV20-1,TRBJ1-6,-,-,CSARTPGSSGSPLHF,TGCAGTGCTCGAACTCCGGGATCCAGCGGGTCACCCCTCCACTTT
TRBV7-3,TRBJ2-1,-,-,CVSSLDGLTPKQFF,TGTGTCAGCAGCTTAGACGGACTCACACCTAAGCAGTTCTTC
TRBV20-1,TRBJ1-2,-,few,CSTTPGPNYGYTF,TGCAGTACTACACCGGGACCTAACTATGGCTACACCTTC
TRBV18,TRBJ2-3,-,few,CASSPPTGLSTDTQYF,TGTGCCAGCTCACCACCGACAGGCCTTAGCACAGATACGCAGTATTTT
TRBV6-5,TRBJ1-6,-,-,CASSAVLSGTLHF,TGTGCCAGCAGTGCGGTCCTTTCGGGGACCCTCCACTTT
TRBV4-1,TRBJ1-1,-,-,CASSQDTLVGTEAFF,TGCGCCAGCAGCCAAGATACCCTGGTGGGCACTGAAGCTTTCTTT
TRBV10-3,TRBJ2-3,-,-,CATSLPNTDTQYF,TGTGCCACCTCACTACCGAACACAGATACGCAGTATTTT
TRBV7-8,TRBJ1-6,-,-,CASSTPRRGINSPLHF,TGTGCCAGCAGCACCCCCCGGCGGGGTATCAATTCACCCCTCCACTTT
TRBV12-3/TRBV12-4,TRBJ1-4,-,-,CASSPDRGELFF,TGTGCCAGCAGCCCGGACAGAGGGGAACTGTTTTTT
TRBV29-1,TRBJ1-2,-,-,CSVEGVDLGGYTF,TGCAGCGTTGAAGGGGTAGATTTAGGTGGCTACACCTTC
TRBV7-2,TRBJ1-2,-,few,CASSLGSTNYGYTF,TGTGCCAGCAGCTTAGGGAGTACGAACTATGGCTACACCTTC
TRBV7-2,TRBJ2-7,-,-,CASSFPSPYEQYF,TGTGCCAGCAGCTTTCCATCCCCCTACGAGCAGTACTTC
TRBV20-1,TRBJ2-7,-,-,CSARKGPLEQYF,TGCAGTGCTAGGAAGGGCCCTCTGGAGCAGTACTTC
TRBV5-1,TRBJ2-1,-,few,CASSFYPLTYNEQFF,TGCGCCAGCAGCTTTTATCCCCTCACCTACAATGAGCAGTTCTTC
TRBV7-2,TRBJ2-4,-,few,CASSLSGQGGNIQYF,TGTGCCAGCAGCTTGAGTGGGCAGGGGGGGAACATTCAGTACTTC
TRBV3-1,TRBJ2-1,TRBD2,-,CASSQDLASGDLYNEQFF,TGTGCCAGCAGCCAAGATTTGGCTAGCGGGGACCTCTACAATGAGCAGTTCTTC
TRBV5-5,TRBJ1-1,-,-,CAGSWGTSGTEAFF,TGTGCCGGCAGCTGGGGGACATCTGGGACTGAAGCTTTCTTT
TRBV25-1,TRBJ1-4,-,-,CASSEFTGDGIDEKLFF,TGTGCCAGCAGTGAATTCACGGGTGACGGGATTGATGAAAAACTGTTTTTT
TRBV20-1,TRBJ2-2,-,-,CSAPMGSTGELFF,TGCAGTGCCCCGATGGGATCGACCGGGGAGCTGTTTTTT
TRBV5-1,TRBJ2-4,-,few,CASSMGVAKNIQYF,TGCGCCAGCAGCATGGGGGTGGCCAAAAACATTCAGTACTTC
TRBV29-1,TRBJ1-2,TRBD1,few,CSVPDPYLQGEGDGYTF,TGTAGCGTTCCCGATCCCTACCTACAGGGGGAGGGCGATGGCTACACCTTC
TRBV7-2,TRBJ1-2,-,-,CASSLVSFQGSGYTF,TGTGCCAGCAGCTTAGTTTCGTTTCAGGGCTCTGGCTACACCTTC
TRBV3-1,TRBJ2-5,-,-,CASSPGTLDTEIQYF,TGTGCCAGCAGTCCCGGGACATTAGATACCGAGATCCAGTACTTC
TRBV30,TRBJ2-4,-,-,CAWTQIGGLEQYF,TGTGCCTGGACCCAAATAGGGGGTTTGGAGCAGTACTTC
TRBV2,TRBJ1-5,-,few,CASSDRQSGQPQHF,TGTGCCAGCAGTGATCGGCAATCGGGCCAGCCCCAGCATTTT
TRBV9,TRBJ2-1,-,-,CASSVGQSNYNEQFF,TGTGCCAGCAGCGTAGGCCAGTCTAACTACAATGAGCAGTTCTTC